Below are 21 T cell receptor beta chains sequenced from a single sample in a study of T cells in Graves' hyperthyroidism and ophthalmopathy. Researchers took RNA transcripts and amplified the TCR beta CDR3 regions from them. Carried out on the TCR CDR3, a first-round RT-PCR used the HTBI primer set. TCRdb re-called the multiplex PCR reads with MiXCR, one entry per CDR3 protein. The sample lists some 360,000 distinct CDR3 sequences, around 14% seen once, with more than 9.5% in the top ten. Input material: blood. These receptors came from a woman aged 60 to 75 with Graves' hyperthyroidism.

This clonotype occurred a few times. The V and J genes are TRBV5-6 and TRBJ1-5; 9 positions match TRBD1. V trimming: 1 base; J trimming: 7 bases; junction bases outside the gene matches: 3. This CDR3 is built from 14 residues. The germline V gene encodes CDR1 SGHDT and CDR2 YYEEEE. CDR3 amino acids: CASSLWDREQPQHF. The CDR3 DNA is TGTGCCAGCAGCTTGTGGGACAGGGAGCAGCCCCAGCATTTT. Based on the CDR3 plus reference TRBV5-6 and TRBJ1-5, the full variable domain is DAGVTQSPTHLIKTRGQQVTLRCSPKSGHDTVSWYQQALGQGPQFIFQYYEEEERQRGNFPDRFSGHQFPNYSSELNVNALLLGDSALYLCASSLWDREQPQHFGDGTRLSIL.

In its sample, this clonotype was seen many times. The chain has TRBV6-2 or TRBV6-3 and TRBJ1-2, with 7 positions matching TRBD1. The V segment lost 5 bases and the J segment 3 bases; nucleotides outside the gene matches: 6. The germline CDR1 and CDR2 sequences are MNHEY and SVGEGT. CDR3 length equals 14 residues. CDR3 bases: TGTGCCAGCAGTCGGCCGGGACAGCACTATGGCTACACCTTC. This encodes CASSRPGQHYGYTF.

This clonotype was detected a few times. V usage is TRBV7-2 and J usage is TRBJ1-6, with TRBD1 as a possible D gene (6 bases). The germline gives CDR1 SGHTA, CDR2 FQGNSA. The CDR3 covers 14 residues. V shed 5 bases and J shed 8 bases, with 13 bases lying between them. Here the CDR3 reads CASSPRGGYSPLHF. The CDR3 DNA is TGTGCCAGCAGCCCCCGGGGGGGCTATTCACCCCTCCACTTT.

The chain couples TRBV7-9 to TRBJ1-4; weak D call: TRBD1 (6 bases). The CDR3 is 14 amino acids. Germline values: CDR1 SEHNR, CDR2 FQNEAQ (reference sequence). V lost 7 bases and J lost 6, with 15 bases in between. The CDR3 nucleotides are TGTGCCAGCAACACGGGGGGCGAAGATGAAAAACTGTTTTTT. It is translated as CASNTGGEDEKLFF.

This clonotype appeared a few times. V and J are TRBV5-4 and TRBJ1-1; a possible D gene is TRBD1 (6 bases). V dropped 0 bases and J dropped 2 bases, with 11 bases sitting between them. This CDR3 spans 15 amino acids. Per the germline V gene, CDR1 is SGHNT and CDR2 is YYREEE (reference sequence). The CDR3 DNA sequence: TGTGCCAGCAGCTTGGGCTGGGGGCTTAACACTGAAGCTTTCTTT. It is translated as CASSLGWGLNTEAFF.

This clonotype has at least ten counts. Here the CDR3 reads CASTTLSSTYEQYF. In DNA form, the CDR3 reads TGTGCCAGCACTACTCTGAGCAGTACCTACGAGCAGTACTTC. The chain is built from TRBV11-3 and TRBJ2-7; D ambiguous. Germline V lookup: CDR1 SGHNT, CDR2 YENEEA. V lost 7 bases to trimming and J lost 2 bases, with 15 bases between them. The length of the CDR3 is 14 residues. Supplemented by reference TRBV11-3 and TRBJ2-7, the full variable domain reads EAGVVQSPRYKIIEKKQPVAFWCNPISGHNTLYWYLQNLGQGPELLIRYENEEAVDDSQLPKDRFSAERLKGVDSTLKIQPAELGDSAVYLCASTTLSSTYEQYFGPGTRLTVT.

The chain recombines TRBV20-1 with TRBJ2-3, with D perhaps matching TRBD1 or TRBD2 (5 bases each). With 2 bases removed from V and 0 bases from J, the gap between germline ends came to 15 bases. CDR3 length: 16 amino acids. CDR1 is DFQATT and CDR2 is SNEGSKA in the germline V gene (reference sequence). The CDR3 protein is CSARPHGGTSTDTQYF. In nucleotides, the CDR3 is TGCAGTGCTAGACCCCATGGGGGAACAAGCACAGATACGCAGTATTTT.

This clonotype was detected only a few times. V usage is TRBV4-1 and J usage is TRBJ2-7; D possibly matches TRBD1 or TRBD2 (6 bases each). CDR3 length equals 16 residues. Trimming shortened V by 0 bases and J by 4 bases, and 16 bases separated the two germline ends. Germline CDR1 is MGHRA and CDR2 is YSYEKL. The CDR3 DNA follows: TGCGCCAGCAGCCAAGAGCCGGGGGCGGAAGGGTACGAGCAGTACTTC. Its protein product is CASSQEPGAEGYEQYF.

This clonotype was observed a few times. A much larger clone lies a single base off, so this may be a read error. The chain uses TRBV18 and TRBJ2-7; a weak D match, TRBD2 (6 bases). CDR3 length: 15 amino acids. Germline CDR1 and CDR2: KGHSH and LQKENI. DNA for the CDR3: TGTGCCAGCTCACCATTCTCCGGGAGCAAGTACGGGCAGTACTTC. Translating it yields CASSPFSGSKYGQYF.

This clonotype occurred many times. CDR3 sequence reads: CSARQGITYEQYF. The CDR3 DNA reads TGCAGTGCTAGACAGGGGATTACCTACGAGCAGTACTTC. The V and J genes are TRBV20-1 and TRBJ2-7; tentative D call: TRBD1 (6 bases). Germline V lookup: CDR1 DFQATT, CDR2 SNEGSKA (reference sequence). V lost 2 bases and J lost 2, with 10 bases in between. This CDR3 has 13 amino acids.

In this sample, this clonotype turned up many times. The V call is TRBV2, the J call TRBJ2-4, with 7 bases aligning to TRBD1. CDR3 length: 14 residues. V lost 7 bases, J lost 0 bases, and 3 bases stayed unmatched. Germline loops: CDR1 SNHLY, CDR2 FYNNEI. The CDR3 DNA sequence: TGTGCCAGCAAGGACAGGTTAGCCAAAAACATTCAGTACTTC. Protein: CASKDRLAKNIQYF.

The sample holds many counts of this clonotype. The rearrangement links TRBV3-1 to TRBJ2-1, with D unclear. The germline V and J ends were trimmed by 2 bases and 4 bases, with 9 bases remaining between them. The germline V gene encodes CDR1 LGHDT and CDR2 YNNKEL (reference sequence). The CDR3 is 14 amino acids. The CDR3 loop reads CASSQISSYNEQFF. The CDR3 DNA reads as TGTGCCAGCAGCCAAATATCAAGTTACAATGAGCAGTTCTTC.

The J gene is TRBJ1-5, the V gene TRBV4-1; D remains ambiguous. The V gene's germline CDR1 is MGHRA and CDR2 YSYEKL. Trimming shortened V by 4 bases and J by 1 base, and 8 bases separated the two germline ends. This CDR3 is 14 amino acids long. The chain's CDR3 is CASSPPGSNQPQHF. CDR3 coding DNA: TGCGCCAGCAGCCCCCCCGGCAGCAATCAGCCCCAGCATTTT.

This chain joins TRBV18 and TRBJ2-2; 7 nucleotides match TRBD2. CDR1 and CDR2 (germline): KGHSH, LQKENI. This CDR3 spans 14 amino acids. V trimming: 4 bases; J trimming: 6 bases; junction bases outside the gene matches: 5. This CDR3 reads CASSLARESGELFF. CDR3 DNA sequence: TGTGCCAGCTCACTTGCGCGGGAGTCCGGGGAGCTGTTTTTT. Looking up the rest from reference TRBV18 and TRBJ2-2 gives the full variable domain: NAGVMQNPRHLVRRRGQEARLRCSPMKGHSHVYWYRQLPEEGLKFMVYLQKENIIDESGMPKERFSAEFPKEGPSILRIQQVVRGDSAAYFCASSLARESGELFFGEGSRLTVL.

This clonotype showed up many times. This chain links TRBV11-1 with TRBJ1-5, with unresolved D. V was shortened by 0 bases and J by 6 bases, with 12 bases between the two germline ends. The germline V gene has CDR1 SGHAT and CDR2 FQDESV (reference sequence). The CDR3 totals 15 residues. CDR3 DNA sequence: TGTGCCAGCAGCTTAGCTCCCGGGAGCGGTCAGCCCCAGCATTTT. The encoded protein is CASSLAPGSGQPQHF. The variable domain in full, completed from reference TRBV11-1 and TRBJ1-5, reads EAEVAQSPRYKITEKSQAVAFWCDPISGHATLYWYRQILGQGPELLVQFQDESVVDDSQLPKDRFSAERLKGVDSTLKIQPAELGDSAMYLCASSLAPGSGQPQHFGDGTRLSIL.

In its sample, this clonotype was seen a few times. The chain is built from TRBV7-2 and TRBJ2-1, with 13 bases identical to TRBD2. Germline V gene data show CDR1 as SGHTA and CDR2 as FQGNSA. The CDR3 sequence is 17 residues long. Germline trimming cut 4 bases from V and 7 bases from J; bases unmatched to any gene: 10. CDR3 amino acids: CASSSLGTSGIKNEQFF. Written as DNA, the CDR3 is TGTGCCAGCAGCTCCCTGGGGACTAGCGGGATCAAAAATGAGCAGTTCTTC.

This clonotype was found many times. The CDR3 sequence: CASSLVGASGGTLAEQYF. As DNA, the CDR3 is TGTGCCAGCAGCTTAGTAGGTGCTAGCGGGGGGACCCTCGCCGAGCAGTACTTC. The V call is TRBV7-9, the J call TRBJ2-7; 11 bases map to TRBD2. The CDR3 loop spans 18 amino acids. The V and J ends lost 1 base and 6 bases, in that order; junction bases with no gene match: 14. CDR1 and CDR2 (germline): SEHNR, FQNEAQ (reference sequence).

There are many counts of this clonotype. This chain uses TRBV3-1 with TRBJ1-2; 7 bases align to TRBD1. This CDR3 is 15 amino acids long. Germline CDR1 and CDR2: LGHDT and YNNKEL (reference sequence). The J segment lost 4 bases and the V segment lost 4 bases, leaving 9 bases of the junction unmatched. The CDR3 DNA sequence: TGTGCCAGCAGCCCCTGGGACAGCCACCTCTATGGCTACACCTTC. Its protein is CASSPWDSHLYGYTF.

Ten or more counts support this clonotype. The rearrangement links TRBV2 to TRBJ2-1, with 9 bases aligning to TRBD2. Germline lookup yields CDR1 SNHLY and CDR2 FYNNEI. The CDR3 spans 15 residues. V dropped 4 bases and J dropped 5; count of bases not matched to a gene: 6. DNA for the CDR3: TGTGCCAGCAGTGTAGCGCGGGAGGGCCACAATGAGCAGTTCTTC. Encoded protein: CASSVAREGHNEQFF.

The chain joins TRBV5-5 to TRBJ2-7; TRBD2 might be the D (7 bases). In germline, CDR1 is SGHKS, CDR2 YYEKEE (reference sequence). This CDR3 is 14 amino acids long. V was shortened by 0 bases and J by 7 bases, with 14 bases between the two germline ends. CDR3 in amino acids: CASSLGGGAMEQYF. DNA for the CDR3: TGTGCCAGCAGCTTGGGTGGGGGGGCGATGGAGCAGTACTTC.

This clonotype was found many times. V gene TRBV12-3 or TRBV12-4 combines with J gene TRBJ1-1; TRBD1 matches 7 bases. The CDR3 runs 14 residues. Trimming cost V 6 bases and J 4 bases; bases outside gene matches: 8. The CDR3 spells CASRPQGGFTEAFF. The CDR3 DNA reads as TGTGCCAGCAGACCCCAGGGGGGGTTCACTGAAGCTTTCTTT.